Listed below are T cell receptor beta chains from one sample, sequenced in a study of control samples from healthy donors and cancer patients. Sequencing used immunoSEQ multiplex PCR; TCRdb keeps in-frame clones, though not all of them. Of 150,000 to 200,000 clones in the sample, roughly 91% were seen once. Material for sequencing was blood. The receptors derive from a woman aged 25 to 39 in good health. CDR3s include the opening cysteine and the closing phenylalanine or tryptophan. Fields, in order: V gene, D gene, clone size, J gene, CDR3 protein, CDR3 DNA. The D gene is left open where the match is weak. Clone sizes are given selectively: once, few, many, or a class where the clone is expanded.

v_call: TRBV3-1/TRBV3-2
d_call: -
clone_size: -
j_call: TRBJ1-2
cdr3_aa: CASSPGTYYGYTF
cdr3_nt: TGTGCCAGCAGCCCCGGGACTTACTATGGCTACACCTTC

v_call: TRBV28
d_call: -
clone_size: -
j_call: TRBJ1-1
cdr3_aa: CASSLLAGDTEAFF
cdr3_nt: TGTGCCAGCAGTTTATTGGCGGGGGACACTGAAGCTTTCTTT

v_call: TRBV28
d_call: -
clone_size: -
j_call: TRBJ2-6
cdr3_aa: CASSLGGGPGANVLTF
cdr3_nt: TGTGCCAGCAGTTTAGGGGGGGGCCCTGGGGCCAACGTCCTGACTTTC

v_call: TRBV24-1
d_call: -
clone_size: -
j_call: TRBJ1-1
cdr3_aa: CATSDIAGDRTEAFF
cdr3_nt: TGTGCCACCAGTGATATCGCAGGGGATAGGACTGAAGCTTTCTTT

v_call: TRBV7-3
d_call: -
clone_size: -
j_call: TRBJ2-1
cdr3_aa: CASSAGTPLYNEQFF
cdr3_nt: TGTGCCAGCAGCGCCGGGACACCACTCTACAATGAGCAGTTCTTC

v_call: TRBV5-1
d_call: TRBD2
clone_size: -
j_call: TRBJ2-5
cdr3_aa: CASSVSGTYQETQYF
cdr3_nt: TGCGCCAGCAGCGTTAGCGGGACGTACCAAGAGACCCAGTACTTC

v_call: TRBV19
d_call: TRBD1
clone_size: -
j_call: TRBJ2-3
cdr3_aa: CASRLQGETDTQYF
cdr3_nt: TGTGCCAGTAGACTACAGGGGGAGACAGATACGCAGTATTTT

v_call: TRBV10-1
d_call: TRBD2
clone_size: -
j_call: TRBJ2-3
cdr3_aa: CASSESLAGSTDTQYF
cdr3_nt: TGCGCCAGCAGTGAGTCACTAGCGGGGAGCACAGATACGCAGTATTTT

v_call: TRBV6-5
d_call: TRBD2
clone_size: once
j_call: TRBJ2-4
cdr3_aa: CAITTSGVSKNIQYF
cdr3_nt: TGTGCCATCACGACTAGCGGGGTATCCAAAAACATTCAGTACTTC

v_call: TRBV11-3
d_call: TRBD2
clone_size: -
j_call: TRBJ2-3
cdr3_aa: CASNLSGRKVVDTQYF
cdr3_nt: TGTGCCAGCAACCTCAGCGGGAGAAAGGTTGTAGATACGCAGTATTTT

v_call: TRBV10-2
d_call: -
clone_size: -
j_call: TRBJ1-5
cdr3_aa: CASSDPQGNQPQHF
cdr3_nt: TGCGCCAGCAGTGACCCCCAGGGGAATCAGCCCCAGCATTTT

v_call: TRBV19
d_call: -
clone_size: -
j_call: TRBJ1-2
cdr3_aa: CASSIVVQSNYGYTF
cdr3_nt: TGTGCCAGTAGTATAGTGGTACAGTCTAACTATGGCTACACCTTC

v_call: TRBV7-2
d_call: -
clone_size: once
j_call: TRBJ1-2
cdr3_aa: CASSLDRTNYGYTF
cdr3_nt: TGTGCCAGCAGCTTGGACAGAACTAACTATGGCTACACCTTC

v_call: TRBV6-1
d_call: TRBD1
clone_size: -
j_call: TRBJ1-1
cdr3_aa: CASSESRTGNTEAFF
cdr3_nt: TGTGCCAGCAGTGAAAGCAGGACAGGGAACACTGAAGCTTTCTTT

v_call: TRBV4-1
d_call: -
clone_size: -
j_call: TRBJ1-5
cdr3_aa: CASSQEGAGWVNQPQHF
cdr3_nt: TGCGCCAGCAGCCAAGAGGGGGCAGGGTGGGTCAATCAGCCCCAGCATTTT

v_call: TRBV19
d_call: -
clone_size: many
j_call: TRBJ1-1
cdr3_aa: CASTQPGGLNTEAFF
cdr3_nt: TGTGCCAGTACTCAACCGGGCGGACTGAACACTGAAGCTTTCTTT

v_call: TRBV7-3
d_call: -
clone_size: -
j_call: TRBJ1-6
cdr3_aa: CASSLSGNNSPLHF
cdr3_nt: TGTGCCAGCAGCTTAAGCGGCAATAATTCACCCCTCCACTTT

v_call: TRBV6-1
d_call: TRBD1
clone_size: -
j_call: TRBJ1-2
cdr3_aa: CASSERQGDGYTF
cdr3_nt: TGTGCCAGCAGTGAAAGACAGGGGGATGGCTACACCTTC

v_call: TRBV7-3
d_call: TRBD2
clone_size: -
j_call: TRBJ2-7
cdr3_aa: CASSLASGRAYEQYF
cdr3_nt: TGTGCCAGCAGCTTAGCTAGCGGGAGGGCGTACGAGCAGTACTTC

v_call: TRBV2
d_call: -
clone_size: -
j_call: TRBJ1-1
cdr3_aa: CASSDGPHTEAFF
cdr3_nt: TGTGCCAGCAGTGACGGACCCCACACTGAAGCTTTCTTT

v_call: TRBV19
d_call: -
clone_size: -
j_call: TRBJ1-3
cdr3_aa: CASSIGGTGNTIYF
cdr3_nt: TGTGCCAGTAGTATCGGGGGGACTGGAAACACCATATATTTT

v_call: TRBV2
d_call: -
clone_size: -
j_call: TRBJ1-2
cdr3_aa: CASSEFRTANYGYTF
cdr3_nt: TGTGCCAGCAGTGAATTTAGGACAGCTAACTATGGCTACACCTTC

v_call: TRBV2
d_call: TRBD1
clone_size: -
j_call: TRBJ1-4
cdr3_aa: CASSLIGTVPILFF
cdr3_nt: TGTGCCAGCAGTCTTATAGGGACAGTACCGATTCTGTTTTTT

v_call: TRBV12-3/TRBV12-4
d_call: -
clone_size: -
j_call: TRBJ1-1
cdr3_aa: CASSLQGTEAFF
cdr3_nt: TGTGCCAGCAGTTTACAGGGCACTGAAGCTTTCTTT

v_call: TRBV4-2
d_call: TRBD1
clone_size: -
j_call: TRBJ1-2
cdr3_aa: CASTGQGAGYTF
cdr3_nt: TGTGCCAGCACGGGACAGGGGGCAGGCTACACCTTC

v_call: TRBV27
d_call: TRBD1
clone_size: -
j_call: TRBJ1-6
cdr3_aa: CASSSWDRRDSPLHF
cdr3_nt: TGTGCCAGCAGTTCCTGGGACAGGAGGGATTCACCCCTCCACTTT